Shown below are 5 T cell receptor beta chains from a single sample sequenced in a study of blood T cells in healthy people across ages. Primed by a sample-barcoded 5' primer and a J-beta primer mix, a second PCR proceeded for 7 to 11 cycles. TCRdb ran MiXCR on the 5' RACE reads and lists one entry per CDR3 protein. The sample has about 670,000 distinct CDR3 sequences; 45% to 60% are singletons. Material: blood. All receptors derive from a woman aged 80 or over in good health.

This chain connects TRBV21-1 to TRBJ2-5; no DNA check was done on the table's D call, TRBD1. TRBV21-1 is an annotated pseudogene. The CDR3 is 17 residues long. The CDR3, as DNA: TGTGCCAGCAGCCTACCGGGACAGGGGGATTTTCAGGAGACCCAGTACTTC. Translation gives CASSLPGQGDFQETQYF.

This clonotype was recorded at least ten times. This rearrangement joins TRBV5-1 to TRBJ2-5; D possibly corresponds to TRBD2 (5 bases). Germline V CDR1 and CDR2: SGHRS, YFSETQ. Deletions cut 0 bases from V and 2 bases from J, with 8 bases between. The length of the CDR3 is 14 residues. CDR3 loop: CASSLASGQETQYF. CDR3 nucleotides: TGCGCCAGCAGCTTGGCCTCGGGGCAAGAGACCCAGTACTTC.

The chain couples TRBV6-5 to TRBJ2-1; 8 nucleotides align to TRBD2. Germline CDR1 MNHEY, CDR2 SVGAGI. V dropped 2 bases and J dropped 8; count of bases not matched to a gene: 11. The CDR3 totals 16 residues. CDR3 nucleotide sequence: TGTGCCAGCAGTTACGGGGGAGCGGGGACTAGAGATGAGCAGTTCTTC. Its protein product is CASSYGGAGTRDEQFF.

The sample holds many counts of this clonotype. This chain's CDR3 is CASSRGQGRIQPQHF. The CDR3 DNA is TGTGCCAGCAGTCGGGGACAGGGGAGGATTCAGCCCCAGCATTTT. The chain links TRBV12-3 or TRBV12-4 to TRBJ1-5, with 10 bases identical to TRBD1. After removal of 5 bases from V and 6 bases from J, the junction contained 7 bases not matched to a gene. The CDR3 covers 15 residues.

This chain links TRBV15 with TRBJ2-1; D unresolved. The CDR3 consists of 15 residues. Between the trimmed V and J ends, which lost 1 base and 6 bases, there was a span of 13 bases. Per the germline V gene, CDR1 is LNHNV and CDR2 is YYDKDF (reference sequence). In DNA, the CDR3 is TGTGCCACCAGCAGAGGCCCAGAAAATTTCAATGAGCAGTTCTTC. As protein: CATSRGPENFNEQFF.